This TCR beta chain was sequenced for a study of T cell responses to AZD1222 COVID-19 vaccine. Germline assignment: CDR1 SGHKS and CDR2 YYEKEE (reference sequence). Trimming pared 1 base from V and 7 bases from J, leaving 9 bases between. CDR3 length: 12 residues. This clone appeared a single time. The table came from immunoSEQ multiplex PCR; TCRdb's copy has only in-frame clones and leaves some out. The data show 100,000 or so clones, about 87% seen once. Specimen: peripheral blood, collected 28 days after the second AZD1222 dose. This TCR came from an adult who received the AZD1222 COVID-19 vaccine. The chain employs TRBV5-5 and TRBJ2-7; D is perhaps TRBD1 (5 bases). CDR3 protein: CASSLLTDEQYF. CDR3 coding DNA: TGTGCCAGCAGCTTGTTGACAGATGAGCAGTACTTC. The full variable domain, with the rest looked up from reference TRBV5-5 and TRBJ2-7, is DAGVTQSPTHLIKTRGQQVTLRCSPISGHKSVSWYQQVLGQGPQFIFQYYEKEERGRGNFPDRFSARQFPNYSSELNVNALLLGDSALYLCASSLLTDEQYFGPGTRLTVT.